This paragraph reports one T cell receptor (beta chain). Its antigen is not known. Measured with immunoSEQ multiplex PCR; TCRdb has only the in-frame clones, and not every one. The sample shows 60,000 to 85,000 clones, 77% of them seen only once. This record comes from a study of OX40 agonist ivuxolimab in advanced cancers. The study's findings and limits: Some nonresponders additionally presented with little normalized T-cell clonal expansion. Expanded clones were, on average, more numerous in CD8+ T cells than in CD4+. The investigators did not determine what antigen specificity the expanded peripheral T cells had.

Per the germline V gene, CDR1 is SGHTA and CDR2 is FQGTGA. V was shortened by 1 base and J by 2 bases, with 4 bases between the two germline ends. This CDR3 has 13 amino acids. The chain is built from TRBV7-3 and TRBJ2-3; D ambiguous. The clonotype was recovered from an adult with an advanced solid tumor such as melanoma, head and neck, liver or kidney cancer. The source material was CD4+ or CD8+ T cells sorted from blood, sampled in a trial of the OX40 agonist ivuxolimab. CDR3: CASSLNPTDTQYF. The CDR3, as DNA: TGTGCCAGCAGCTTAAACCCCACAGATACGCAGTATTTT.